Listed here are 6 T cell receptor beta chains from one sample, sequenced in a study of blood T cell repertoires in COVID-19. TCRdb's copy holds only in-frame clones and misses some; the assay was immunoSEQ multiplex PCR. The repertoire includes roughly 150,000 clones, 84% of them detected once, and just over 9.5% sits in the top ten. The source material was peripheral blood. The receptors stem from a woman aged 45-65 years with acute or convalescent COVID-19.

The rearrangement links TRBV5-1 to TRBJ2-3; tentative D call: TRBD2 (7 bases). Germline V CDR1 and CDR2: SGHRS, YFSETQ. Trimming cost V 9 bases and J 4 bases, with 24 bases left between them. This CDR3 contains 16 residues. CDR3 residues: CATSRGGGGLADTQYF. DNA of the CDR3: TGCGCCACCTCGAGAGGAGGGGGGGGCTTGGCAGATACGCAGTATTTT.

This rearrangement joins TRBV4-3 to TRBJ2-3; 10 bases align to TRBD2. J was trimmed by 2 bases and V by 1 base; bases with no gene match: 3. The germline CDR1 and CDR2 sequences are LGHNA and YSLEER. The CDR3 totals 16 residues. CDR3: CASSQVAGGYTDTQYF. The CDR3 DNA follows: TGCGCCAGCAGCCAAGTAGCGGGGGGTTACACAGATACGCAGTATTTT.

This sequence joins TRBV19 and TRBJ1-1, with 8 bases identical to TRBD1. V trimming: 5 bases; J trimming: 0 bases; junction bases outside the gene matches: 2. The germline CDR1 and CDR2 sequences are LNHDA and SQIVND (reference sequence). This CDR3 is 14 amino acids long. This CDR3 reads CASSDRGMNTEAFF. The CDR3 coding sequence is TGTGCCAGTAGTGACAGGGGTATGAACACTGAAGCTTTCTTT.

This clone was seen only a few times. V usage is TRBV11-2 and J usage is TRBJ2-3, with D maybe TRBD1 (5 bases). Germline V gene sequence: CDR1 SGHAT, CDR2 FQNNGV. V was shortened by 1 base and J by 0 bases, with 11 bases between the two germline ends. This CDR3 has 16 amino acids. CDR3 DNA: TGTGCCAGCAGCTTAGGCAGGGTTTCAAGCACAGATACGCAGTATTTT. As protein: CASSLGRVSSTDTQYF. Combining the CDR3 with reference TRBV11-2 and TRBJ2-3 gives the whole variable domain EAGVAQSPRYKIIEKRQSVAFWCNPISGHATLYWYQQILGQGPKLLIQFQNNGVVDDSQLPKDRFSAERLKGVDSTLKIQPAKLEDSAVYLCASSLGRVSSTDTQYFGPGTRLTVL.

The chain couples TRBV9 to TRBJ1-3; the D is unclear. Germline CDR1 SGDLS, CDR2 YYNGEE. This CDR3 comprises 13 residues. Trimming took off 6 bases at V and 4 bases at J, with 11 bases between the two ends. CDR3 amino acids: CASTDTAGNTIYF. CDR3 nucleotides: TGTGCCAGCACCGACACCGCCGGAAACACCATATATTTT.

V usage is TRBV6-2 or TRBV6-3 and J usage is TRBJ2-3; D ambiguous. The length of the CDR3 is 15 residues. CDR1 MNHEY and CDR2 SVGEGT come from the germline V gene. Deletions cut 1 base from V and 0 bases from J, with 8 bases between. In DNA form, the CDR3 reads TGTGCCAGCAGTTACTTCACTTTCAGCACAGATACGCAGTATTTT. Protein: CASSYFTFSTDTQYF.